Reported below is one TCR beta chain. Germline V gene data show CDR1 as DFQATT and CDR2 as SNEGSKA (reference sequence). Trimming left V 3 bases short and J 6 bases short, with 14 bases between. The CDR3 runs 13 residues. Data came from immunoSEQ multiplex PCR; TCRdb stores just in-frame clones and leaves some out. The sample yields about 680,000 clones, approximately 88% seen once. This record belongs to a study of Ad26.COV2.S vaccination and SARS-CoV-2 variants. Study information: Dosing was one shot or two shots 56 days apart.

Treatment: over 15 received Ad26.COV2.S at low or high dose, single or two shots; 5 received placebo; per-sample allocation not given. Sampling took place 63 days after the first vaccine or placebo injection. Sequences were derived from peripheral blood, sampled in a trial of Ad26.COV2.S vaccine versus placebo. The chain uses TRBV20-1 and TRBJ1-1, with D hard to call. The sequence derives from a person between 18 and 65 years old who received the Ad26.COV2.S COVID-19 vaccine or a placebo. The CDR3 DNA reads as TGCAGTGCTAGTTCCGGGATTAAGGCTGAAGCTTTCTTT. Translated: CSASSGIKAEAFF.